In its sample, the clone carrying this TCR beta chain was seen a few times. Antigen: not known. Trimming stripped 1 base from V and 2 bases from J, with 9 bases between. Per germline, CDR1 SGHVS and CDR2 FNYEAQ. The CDR3 loop spans 15 amino acids. This entry belongs to a study of T cell repertoires in cytomegalovirus infection. Study summary: Alongside well-studied HLA-B-restricted CMV epitopes, recently identified HLA-C-restricted CMV epitopes were also used.

Overall study results and limits: Cumulative frequency (of public TCR beta family members) identified carriers of CMV plus the relevant HLA.

One entry per CDR3 protein, called by TCRdb with MiXCR from the reads. The sample carries roughly 860,000 distinct CDR3 sequences, approximately 32% recorded once. The chain employs TRBV7-6 and TRBJ2-1; D remains ambiguous. The input for sequencing was cultured CD8+ T cells from PBMCs, taken from culture after CMV antigen stimulation. This receptor was taken from a human donor in good health (CMV status not recorded). Some clones in this sample may be carry-over from other donors' samples. This chain's CDR3 is CASSLEPIPYNEQFF. The DNA of the CDR3 is TGTGCCAGCAGCTTAGAACCGATCCCCTACAATGAGCAGTTCTTC. The complete variable domain, with remaining parts taken from reference TRBV7-6 and TRBJ2-1, reads GAGVSQSPRYKVTKRGQDVALRCDPISGHVSLYWYRQALGQGPEFLTYFNYEAQQDKSGLPNDRFSAERPEGSISTLTIQRTEQRDSAMYRCASSLEPIPYNEQFFGPGTRLTVL.